A single sample gave rise to the 29 T cell receptor beta chains below, sequenced in a study of T-cell memory formation after mild COVID-19. A single record per CDR3 protein comes from TCRdb applying MiXCR to the 5' RACE reads. The sample has over 300,000 distinct CDR3 sequences; more than 20% are singletons. Sequencing was carried out using PBMCs or a T cell subset sorted from them (not recorded which). The receptors come from a man in his late teens or twenties who had mild COVID-19 (a few samples of this study predate the infection). Cell type and time point are not known.

V usage is TRBV12-3 or TRBV12-4 and J usage is TRBJ1-4; D is uncertain. V dropped 5 bases and J dropped 7 bases, with 14 bases sitting between them. This CDR3 is 14 amino acids long. CDR3 DNA sequence: TGTGCCAGCAGTAGCCCGGGGATCGGTGAAAAACTGTTTTTT. Encoded protein: CASSSPGIGEKLFF.

The rearrangement links TRBV10-2 to TRBJ1-1; 8 bases agree with TRBD1. The J segment lost 5 bases and the V segment lost 4 bases, leaving 9 bases of the junction unmatched. There are 15 residues in the CDR3. Looked up from germline, CDR1 is WSHSY and CDR2 is SAAADI. DNA of the CDR3: TGCGCCAGCAGTGGACTCGACAGGGGAAGAACTGAAGCTTTCTTT. Its protein is CASSGLDRGRTEAFF.

The gene calls are TRBV6-1 and TRBJ1-2; no firm D call. The CDR3 is made up of 15 amino acids. The V gene lost 2 bases and the J gene lost 2 bases, with 12 bases spanning the gap. The germline V gene has CDR1 MNHNS and CDR2 SASEGT. The CDR3 coding sequence is TGTGCCAGCAGTGAACCACCGATCTCAAACTATGGCTACACCTTC. Translated: CASSEPPISNYGYTF.

There are a few counts of this clonotype. The chain joins TRBV7-2 to TRBJ1-1, with 7 bases aligning to TRBD1. The V gene end was trimmed by 5 bases and the J gene end by 6 bases; junction bases not matched to a gene: 6. Germline assignment: CDR1 SGHTA and CDR2 FQGNSA. The CDR3 is 13 residues long. CDR3 sequence: CASSLRTGPEAFF. CDR3 in DNA: TGTGCCAGCAGCCTACGGACAGGTCCTGAAGCTTTCTTT.

This clonotype has at least ten counts. The V gene is TRBV7-9, the J gene TRBJ1-2, with 7 bases identical to TRBD1. From germline, CDR1 is SEHNR and CDR2 FQNEAQ (reference sequence). V was pared by 5 bases and J by 4 bases, with 4 bases of the junction left unmatched. CDR3 length: 13 residues. The CDR3 sequence: CASSEQGPYGYTF. The DNA for the CDR3 is TGTGCCAGCAGCGAACAGGGGCCCTATGGCTACACCTTC.

The J gene is TRBJ2-2, the V gene TRBV7-2; possible D gene TRBD1, 6 bases. Trimming shortened V by 5 bases and J by 2 bases, and 12 bases separated the two germline ends. Germline V CDR1 and CDR2: SGHTA, FQGNSA. The CDR3 runs to 15 residues. This chain's CDR3 is CASSRDRRNTGELFF. The CDR3 DNA follows: TGTGCCAGCAGCCGAGACAGGAGAAACACCGGGGAGCTGTTTTTT. Together with reference TRBV7-2 and TRBJ2-2, the CDR3 gives the full variable domain: GAGVSQSPSNKVTEKGKDVELRCDPISGHTALYWYRQSLGQGLEFLIYFQGNSAPDKSGLPSDRFSAERTGGSVSTLTIQRTQQEDSAVYLCASSRDRRNTGELFFGEGSRLTVL.

This clonotype turned up a few times. DNA for the CDR3: TGCGCCAGCAGCCGTGACCCATACATGAACACTGAAGCTTTCTTT. Encoded protein: CASSRDPYMNTEAFF. The chain couples TRBV5-1 to TRBJ1-1; D is undetermined. CDR1 is SGHRS, CDR2 YFSETQ, per germline. The CDR3 extends over 15 amino acids. The germline V and J ends were trimmed by 4 bases and 0 bases, with 13 bases remaining between them. Supplemented by reference TRBV5-1 and TRBJ1-1, the full variable domain reads KAGVTQTPRYLIKTRGQQVTLSCSPISGHRSVSWYQQTPGQGLQFLFEYFSETQRNKGNFPGRFSGRQFSNSRSEMNVSTLELGDSALYLCASSRDPYMNTEAFFGQGTRLTVV.

The chain couples TRBV5-1 to TRBJ2-7; D unclear. Trimming took 1 base from V and 1 from J, leaving 9 bases between them. The germline V gene encodes CDR1 SGHRS and CDR2 YFSETQ. The CDR3 covers 14 residues. The CDR3, as DNA: TGCGCCAGCAGCTTGATGTCCACATCCTACGAGCAGTACTTC. Translating it yields CASSLMSTSYEQYF.

This clonotype was seen more than once but under ten times. The rearrangement links TRBV5-5 to TRBJ2-5; D not resolved. Between the trimmed V and J ends, which lost 3 bases and 5 bases, there was a span of 11 bases. The germline V gene encodes CDR1 SGHKS and CDR2 YYEKEE (reference sequence). This CDR3 is built from 13 residues. CDR3 amino acids: CASSSTPLETQYF. CDR3 sequence (DNA): TGTGCCAGCAGCTCAACCCCATTGGAGACCCAGTACTTC.

The chain links TRBV20-1 to TRBJ1-6; the D gene is possibly TRBD1 (5 bases). CDR1 DFQATT and CDR2 SNEGSKA come from the germline V gene (reference sequence). CDR3 length: 14 amino acids. V lost 6 bases, J lost 7 bases, and 16 bases lay in between. CDR3 in DNA: TGCAGTGCCTATAGGAGGGGAGGGAATTCACCCCTCCACTTT. This translates into CSAYRRGGNSPLHF.

This clonotype was counted ten times or more. The chain couples TRBV11-2 to TRBJ2-7; D call uncertain. This CDR3 comprises 12 residues. CDR1 is SGHAT, CDR2 FQNNGV, per germline. V lost 5 bases and J lost 2, with 7 bases in between. The CDR3 reads CASSRWTYEQYF. The CDR3 DNA sequence: TGTGCCAGCAGCCGCTGGACCTACGAGCAGTACTTC.

This clonotype was picked up many times. The J gene is TRBJ1-6, the V gene TRBV7-2, with D unresolved. The CDR3 sequence is 13 residues long. CDR1 is SGHTA, CDR2 FQGNSA, per germline. Trimming took 5 bases from V and 6 from J, leaving 8 bases between them. The CDR3 is CASSADTNSPLHF. The CDR3 DNA follows: TGTGCCAGCAGCGCCGATACTAATTCACCCCTCCACTTT.

This chain links TRBV5-5 with TRBJ2-7; D call uncertain. V lost 1 base to trimming and J lost 2 bases, with 10 bases between them. CDR1 is SGHKS and CDR2 is YYEKEE in the germline V gene (reference sequence). The CDR3 contains 14 residues. The CDR3 loop is CASSLWAGPYEQYF. The CDR3 DNA follows: TGTGCCAGCAGCTTGTGGGCAGGCCCCTACGAGCAGTACTTC. Using reference TRBV5-5 and TRBJ2-7 for the parts outside the CDR3, the full variable domain is DAGVTQSPTHLIKTRGQQVTLRCSPISGHKSVSWYQQVLGQGPQFIFQYYEKEERGRGNFPDRFSARQFPNYSSELNVNALLLGDSALYLCASSLWAGPYEQYFGPGTRLTVT.

This clonotype showed up just a few times. This chain connects TRBV11-2 to TRBJ2-5, with TRBD1 matching over 10 bases. The germline gives CDR1 SGHAT, CDR2 FQNNGV. This CDR3 contains 14 residues. Trimming at V came to 3 bases and at J to 3 bases, leaving 1 base not matched to a gene. In DNA, the CDR3 is TGTGCCAGCAGCTTTGGGACAGGGGAAGAGACCCAGTACTTC. Its protein product is CASSFGTGEETQYF.

This clonotype was seen many times. The chain combines TRBV7-8 with TRBJ1-3; TRBD1 matches 10 bases. CDR1 and CDR2 from the germline V gene are SGHVS and FQNEAQ. The CDR3 loop spans 16 amino acids. With V trimmed by 1 base and J by 8 bases, 8 bases remained unmatched. CDR3 protein: CASSLVGTGVYDTIYF. CDR3 nucleotides: TGTGCCAGCAGCTTAGTGGGGACAGGGGTCTATGACACCATATATTTT.

The J gene is TRBJ2-3, the V gene TRBV12-3 or TRBV12-4, with TRBD2 matching 11 bases. Germline trimming cut 1 base from V and 6 bases from J; bases unmatched to any gene: 3. The CDR3 is 15 amino acids. The CDR3 DNA reads TGTGCCAGCAGTTTAGGGACTAGCGGGTGGGATACGCAGTATTTT. Translated, it gives CASSLGTSGWDTQYF.

This clonotype occurred a few times. This chain joins TRBV4-3 and TRBJ2-1, with 8 bases identical to TRBD1. V gave up 7 bases and J gave up 8 bases; unmatched junction bases: 13. The germline CDR1 and CDR2 sequences are LGHNA and YSLEER. The CDR3 length is 15 residues. The CDR3 sequence is CASTLDGRGRDEQFF. DNA of the CDR3: TGCGCCAGCACGCTGGATGGCAGGGGGCGGGATGAGCAGTTCTTC.

The V gene is TRBV28, the J gene TRBJ1-2; D is ambiguous. V gave up 6 bases and J gave up 4 bases, with 39 bases separating them. Germline V gene data show CDR1 as MDHEN and CDR2 as SYDVKM. This CDR3 has 22 amino acids. The CDR3 region is CASRPLLGDGYEMGLGSYGYTF. The CDR3 DNA sequence: TGTGCCAGCAGACCCCTCCTCGGCGACGGATACGAGATGGGCCTAGGAAGCTATGGCTACACCTTC.

The rearrangement links TRBV20-1 to TRBJ2-3, with 8 positions matching TRBD2. Germline CDR1 DFQATT, CDR2 SNEGSKA (reference sequence). V shed 4 bases, J shed 11 bases, and the junction held 23 bases outside the gene matches. This CDR3 contains 17 residues. The CDR3 coding sequence is TGCAGTGCTACCCGTGCTGGCGGGGGGACCCACCCCATCGGGCAGTATTTT. Protein product: CSATRAGGGTHPIGQYF.

This clonotype showed up many times. J is TRBJ1-2 and V is TRBV7-9; no clear D. V lost 1 base and J lost 4, with 4 bases in between. Germline CDR1 is SEHNR and CDR2 is FQNEAQ (reference sequence). There are 12 residues in the CDR3. CDR3 residues: CASSLGSYGYTF. DNA for the CDR3: TGTGCCAGCAGCTTAGGTTCCTATGGCTACACCTTC.

This chain joins TRBV28 and TRBJ1-2; the D is unclear. The V and J ends lost 5 bases and 1 base respectively, with 11 bases between them. CDR1 is MDHEN, CDR2 SYDVKM, per germline. The CDR3 is 14 residues long. This CDR3 reads CASSPGSINYGYTF. CDR3 DNA sequence: TGTGCCAGCAGTCCGGGTTCAATTAACTATGGCTACACCTTC.

The CDR3 DNA is TGTGCCAGCAGTTACTCGATCAGATCTGAAGGAAACACCATATATTTT. Protein: CASSYSIRSEGNTIYF. The genes are TRBV6-6 and TRBJ1-3; D remains unclear. This CDR3 spans 16 amino acids. Trimming cost V 0 bases and J 4 bases, with 13 bases left between them. Germline V gene lookup returns CDR1 MNHNY and CDR2 SVGAGI (reference sequence).

This chain connects TRBV7-9 to TRBJ2-3, with 8 positions matching TRBD2. The CDR3 contains 18 residues. In germline, CDR1 is SEHNR, CDR2 FQNEAQ (reference sequence). V lost 3 bases, J lost 1 base, and 12 bases stayed unmatched. In DNA form, the CDR3 reads TGTGCCAGCAGCTTTCCTTCGGGGGGTAGCGGGGGCACAGATACGCAGTATTTT. It specifies CASSFPSGGSGGTDTQYF. Looking up the rest from reference TRBV7-9 and TRBJ2-3 gives the full variable domain: DTGVSQNPRHKITKRGQNVTFRCDPISEHNRLYWYRQTLGQGPEFLTYFQNEAQLEKSRLLSDRFSAERPKGSFSTLEIQRTEQGDSAMYLCASSFPSGGSGGTDTQYFGPGTRLTVL.

The CDR3 region is CASSFPWGGTEAFF. The CDR3 DNA reads TGTGCCAGCAGTTTCCCCTGGGGGGGCACTGAAGCTTTCTTT. This rearrangement joins TRBV28 to TRBJ1-1; possible D gene TRBD1, 5 bases. CDR1 and CDR2 from the germline V gene are MDHEN and SYDVKM. The CDR3 loop spans 14 amino acids. The V end was cut by 3 bases, the J end by 4 bases, with 12 bases between.

A few counts support this clonotype. V gene TRBV11-2 combines with J gene TRBJ1-1; D uncertain. V lost 7 bases, J lost 11 bases, and 26 bases lay in between. The CDR3 spans 15 residues. Germline V lookup: CDR1 SGHAT, CDR2 FQNNGV. CDR3 in DNA: TGTGCCAGCACCATGGGTGGCAGCGGAGGGTTGAACGCTTTCTTT. Amino acids: CASTMGGSGGLNAFF.

This clonotype turned up a few times. CDR3 in DNA: TGTGCCACTCGGCAGCGGGGTAGCACAGATACGCAGTATTTT. Its translation is CATRQRGSTDTQYF. The chain recombines TRBV7-2 with TRBJ2-3; 7 bases line up with TRBD2. This CDR3 spans 14 amino acids. Germline loops: CDR1 SGHTA, CDR2 FQGNSA. Unmatched junction bases numbered 7, after V lost 10 bases and J lost 0 bases.

The chain recombines TRBV6-2 or TRBV6-3 with TRBJ1-5; weak D call: TRBD1 (6 bases). V dropped 8 bases and J dropped 1 base, with 12 bases sitting between them. CDR3 length equals 14 residues. Germline V lookup: CDR1 MNHEY, CDR2 SVGEGT. Here the CDR3 reads CASPQGPSNQPQHF. The CDR3 region has the DNA TGTGCCAGCCCCCAGGGGCCGAGCAATCAGCCCCAGCATTTT.

The V and J genes are TRBV7-3 and TRBJ2-5; D is perhaps TRBD1 or TRBD2 (6 bases each). Germline V CDR1 and CDR2: SGHTA, FQGTGA. V was clipped by 3 bases and J by 2 bases, with 16 bases between them. This CDR3 comprises 16 residues. Here the CDR3 DNA reads TGTGCCAGCAGCTTGGGTCGGGGGCGCGTGCAAGAGACCCAGTACTTC. Translating gives CASSLGRGRVQETQYF.

In this sample, this clonotype turned up a few times. The V call is TRBV4-1, the J call TRBJ2-7; either TRBD1 or TRBD2 may supply D (5 bases each). Trimming took 0 bases from V and 3 from J, leaving 15 bases between them. In germline, CDR1 is MGHRA, CDR2 YSYEKL. The CDR3 runs 16 residues. CDR3 nucleotides: TGCGCCAGCAGCCAAGAAACCCGGGGTGGGGGCTACGAGCAGTACTTC. Its translation is CASSQETRGGGYEQYF.